This TCR beta chain was identified during a study of preoperative IRX-2 immunotherapy in early breast cancer. The treatment was: preoperative locoregional IRX-2 cytokine immunotherapy. Preoperative locoregional IRX-2 cytokine immunotherapy was tested in the phase Ib source study. Generated by immunoSEQ multiplex PCR, the TCRdb table keeps only in-frame clones and is missing some. Of some 99,000 clones in the sample, 86% were seen once. The starting material was tumor tissue, obtained after IRX-2 immunotherapy. The clonotype comes from a human donor with breast cancer.

CDR3 nucleotide sequence: TGTGCCAGCAGTTACAGGGATGGGGGGAACACAGATACGCAGTATTTT. It is translated as CASSYRDGGNTDTQYF. The chain combines TRBV6-8 with TRBJ2-3; TRBD2 is a possible D gene (6 bases). V lost 2 bases and J lost 2, with 14 bases in between. The length of the CDR3 is 16 residues. From germline, CDR1 is MNHGY and CDR2 SAAAGT.